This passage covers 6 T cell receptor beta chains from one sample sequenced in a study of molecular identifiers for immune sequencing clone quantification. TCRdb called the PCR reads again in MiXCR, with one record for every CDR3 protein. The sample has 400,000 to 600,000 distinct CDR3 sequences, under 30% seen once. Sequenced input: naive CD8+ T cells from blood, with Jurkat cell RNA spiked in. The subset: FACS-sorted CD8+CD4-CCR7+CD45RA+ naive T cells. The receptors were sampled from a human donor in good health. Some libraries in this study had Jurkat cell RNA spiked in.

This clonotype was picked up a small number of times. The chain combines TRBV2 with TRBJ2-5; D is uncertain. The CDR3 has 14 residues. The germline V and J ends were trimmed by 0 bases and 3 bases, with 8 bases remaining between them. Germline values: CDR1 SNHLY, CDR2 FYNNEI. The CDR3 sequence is CASSEAVYEETQYF. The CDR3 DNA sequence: TGTGCCAGCAGTGAAGCGGTTTATGAAGAGACCCAGTACTTC.

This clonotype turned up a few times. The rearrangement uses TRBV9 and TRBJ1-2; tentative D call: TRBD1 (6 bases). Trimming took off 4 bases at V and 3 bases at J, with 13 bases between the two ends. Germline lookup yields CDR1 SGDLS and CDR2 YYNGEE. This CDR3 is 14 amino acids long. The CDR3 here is CASSLGGGDYGYTF. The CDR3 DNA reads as TGTGCCAGCAGCTTGGGGGGCGGTGACTATGGCTACACCTTC.

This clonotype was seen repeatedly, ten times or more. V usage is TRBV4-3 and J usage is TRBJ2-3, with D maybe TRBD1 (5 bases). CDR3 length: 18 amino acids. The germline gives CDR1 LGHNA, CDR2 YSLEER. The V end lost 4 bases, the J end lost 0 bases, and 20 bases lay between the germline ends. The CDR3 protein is CASSPTLLQAWSTDTQYF. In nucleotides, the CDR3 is TGCGCCAGCAGCCCGACCCTCTTACAGGCTTGGAGCACAGATACGCAGTATTTT.

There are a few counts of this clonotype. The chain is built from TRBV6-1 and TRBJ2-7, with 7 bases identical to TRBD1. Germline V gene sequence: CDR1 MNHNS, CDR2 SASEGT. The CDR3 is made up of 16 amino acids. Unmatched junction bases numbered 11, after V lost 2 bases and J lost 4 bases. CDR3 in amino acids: CASSEWFSGTEYEQYF. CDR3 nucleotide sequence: TGTGCCAGCAGTGAATGGTTTTCCGGGACAGAGTACGAGCAGTACTTC.

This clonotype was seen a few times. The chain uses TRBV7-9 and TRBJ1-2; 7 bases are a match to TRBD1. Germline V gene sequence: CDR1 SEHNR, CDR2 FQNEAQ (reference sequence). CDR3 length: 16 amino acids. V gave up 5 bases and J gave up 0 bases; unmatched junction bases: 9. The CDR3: CASSLGQVEANYGYTF. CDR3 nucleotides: TGTGCCAGCAGCCTAGGACAGGTAGAGGCTAACTATGGCTACACCTTC. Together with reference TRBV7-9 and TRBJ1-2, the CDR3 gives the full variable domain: DTGVSQNPRHKITKRGQNVTFRCDPISEHNRLYWYRQTLGQGPEFLTYFQNEAQLEKSRLLSDRFSAERPKGSFSTLEIQRTEQGDSAMYLCASSLGQVEANYGYTFGSGTRLTVV.

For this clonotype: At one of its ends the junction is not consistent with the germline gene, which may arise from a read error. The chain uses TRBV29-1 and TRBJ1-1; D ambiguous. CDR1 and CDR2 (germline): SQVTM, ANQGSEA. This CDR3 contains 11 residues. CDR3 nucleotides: TGCAGCGTTGATCTGATCACTGCCGCTCTCTTT. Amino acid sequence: CSVDLITAALF. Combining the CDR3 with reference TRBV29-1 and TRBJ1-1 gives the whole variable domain SAVISQKPSRDICQRGTSLTIQCQVDSQVTMMFWYRQQPGQSLTLIATANQGSEATYESGFVIDKFPISRPNLTFSTLTVSNMSPEDSSIYLCSVDLITAALFGQGTRLTVV.